These 12 T cell receptor beta chains share one sample of origin, sequenced in a study of cytomegalovirus exposure and HLA in healthy donors. Assay used: immunoSEQ multiplex PCR; TCRdb lists only in-frame clones, some missing. The sample holds roughly 170,000 clones, around 81% seen once. The sequencing sample was made of PBMCs. The receptors come from a woman between 18 and 30 years old in good health and CMV-seropositive.

Only one count was recorded for this clone. The chain links TRBV5-1 to TRBJ2-5; maybe TRBD1 (6 bases). Trimming removed 3 bases at V and 5 bases at J, with 11 bases between. The CDR3 has 13 amino acids. Germline-derived CDR1 and CDR2 are SGHRS and YFSETQ. The CDR3 here is CASSYQGMETQYF. CDR3 nucleotide sequence: TGCGCCAGCAGCTACCAGGGGATGGAGACCCAGTACTTC.

The chain employs TRBV15 and TRBJ1-4; possibly TRBD1 for D (5 bases). V lost 0 bases and J 10 bases, leaving 18 bases between the germline ends. The germline gives CDR1 LNHNV, CDR2 YYDKDF (reference sequence). This CDR3 has 16 amino acids. The CDR3 region has the DNA TGTGCCACCAGCAGAGATCTGGGACTTTACGAGGTAAAACTGTTTTTT. Amino acid sequence: CATSRDLGLYEVKLFF.

This clone was detected a few times. The gene calls are TRBV6-6 and TRBJ1-5; D is ambiguous. This CDR3 has 12 amino acids. Germline V gene sequence: CDR1 MNHNY, CDR2 SVGAGI (reference sequence). V lost 6 bases to trimming and J lost 5 bases, with 8 bases between them. The CDR3 bases are TGTGCCAGCAGCTACCGGGATCAGCCCCAGCATTTT. It yields the protein CASSYRDQPQHF.

This clone has just a few counts. The chain has TRBV29-1 and TRBJ1-2, with TRBD1 as a possible D gene (5 bases). Trimming took 7 bases from V and 3 from J, leaving 9 bases between them. CDR1 SQVTM and CDR2 ANQGSEA come from the germline V gene. This CDR3 is built from 11 residues. CDR3 protein: CSAQGYYGYTF. The CDR3 nucleotides read TGCAGCGCCCAGGGATACTATGGCTACACCTTC. Full variable domain (missing parts from reference TRBV29-1 and TRBJ1-2): SAVISQKPSRDICQRGTSLTIQCQVDSQVTMMFWYRQQPGQSLTLIATANQGSEATYESGFVIDKFPISRPNLTFSTLTVSNMSPEDSSIYLCSAQGYYGYTFGSGTRLTVV.

This clone appeared a few times. J is TRBJ1-1 and V is TRBV7-9, with TRBD1 as a possible D gene (5 bases). V was trimmed by 1 base and J by 6 bases, leaving 6 bases between them. This CDR3 spans 12 amino acids. The germline gives CDR1 SEHNR, CDR2 FQNEAQ (reference sequence). This CDR3 is CASSLDRPEAFF. The CDR3 DNA follows: TGTGCCAGCAGCTTAGACAGGCCTGAAGCTTTCTTT.

A single count supports this clone. The V and J genes are TRBV6-1 and TRBJ2-3; 7 bases match TRBD1. Germline CDR1 and CDR2: MNHNS and SASEGT. The CDR3 runs 15 residues. The junction had 5 bases not matched to a gene; V was cut back by 3 bases and J by 2 bases. CDR3 sequence reads: CASSEQQGNTDTQYF. The CDR3 DNA reads as TGTGCCAGCAGTGAGCAACAGGGGAACACAGATACGCAGTATTTT.

In this sample, this clone turned up once. V gene TRBV29-1 combines with J gene TRBJ1-2; 7 bases align to TRBD1. The V gene's germline CDR1 is SQVTM and CDR2 ANQGSEA. The V gene end was trimmed by 7 bases and the J gene end by 8 bases; junction bases not matched to a gene: 4. This CDR3 contains 10 residues. DNA for the CDR3: TGCAGCGCCGCGGGACAGGGCTACACCTTC. Translated, it gives CSAAGQGYTF. The full variable domain, its missing parts supplied by reference TRBV29-1 and TRBJ1-2, is SAVISQKPSRDICQRGTSLTIQCQVDSQVTMMFWYRQQPGQSLTLIATANQGSEATYESGFVIDKFPISRPNLTFSTLTVSNMSPEDSSIYLCSAAGQGYTFGSGTRLTVV.

The rearrangement links TRBV5-1 to TRBJ2-7; perhaps TRBD1 as D (6 bases). The CDR3 sequence is 14 residues long. V was trimmed by 0 bases and J by 2 bases, leaving 9 bases between them. Germline CDR1 reads SGHRS; CDR2 reads YFSETQ. CDR3 coding DNA: TGCGCCAGCAGCTTGGCTGGACAGCCCTACGAGCAGTACTTC. Encoded protein: CASSLAGQPYEQYF.

The V call is TRBV2, the J call TRBJ2-5, with D possibly matching TRBD1 (7 bases). Trimming took off 6 bases at V and 2 bases at J, with 16 bases between the two ends. Germline CDR1 and CDR2: SNHLY and FYNNEI. The CDR3 consists of 15 residues. The CDR3 protein is CASRRQGRGQETQYF. CDR3 DNA sequence: TGTGCCAGCAGGAGACAGGGACGGGGGCAAGAGACCCAGTACTTC.

The chain couples TRBV28 to TRBJ2-7; TRBD2 aligns across 7 bases. J lost 4 bases, V lost 9 bases, and 12 bases had no gene match. CDR1 MDHEN and CDR2 SYDVKM come from the germline V gene. CDR3 length equals 14 residues. This CDR3 reads CASTNTPSGYEQYF. CDR3 sequence (DNA): TGTGCCAGTACGAATACCCCTAGCGGATACGAGCAGTACTTC.

The rearrangement joins TRBV4-1 to TRBJ2-7, with 8 bases that match TRBD1. The ends lost 4 bases at V and 1 base at J; junction bases unmatched: 3. CDR3 length: 14 residues. The germline V gene has CDR1 MGHRA and CDR2 YSYEKL. The CDR3: CASSPQGESYEQYF. CDR3 coding DNA: TGCGCCAGCAGCCCACAGGGGGAATCCTACGAGCAGTACTTC.

The V gene is TRBV7-9, the J gene TRBJ2-2; TRBD1 is a possible D gene (5 bases). Trimming took off 1 base at V and 1 base at J, with 7 bases between the two ends. Germline V gene data show CDR1 as SEHNR and CDR2 as FQNEAQ (reference sequence). The CDR3 consists of 15 residues. CDR3 nucleotides: TGTGCCAGCAGCTTAGAACAGGTGAACACCGGGGAGCTGTTTTTT. Translating it yields CASSLEQVNTGELFF.